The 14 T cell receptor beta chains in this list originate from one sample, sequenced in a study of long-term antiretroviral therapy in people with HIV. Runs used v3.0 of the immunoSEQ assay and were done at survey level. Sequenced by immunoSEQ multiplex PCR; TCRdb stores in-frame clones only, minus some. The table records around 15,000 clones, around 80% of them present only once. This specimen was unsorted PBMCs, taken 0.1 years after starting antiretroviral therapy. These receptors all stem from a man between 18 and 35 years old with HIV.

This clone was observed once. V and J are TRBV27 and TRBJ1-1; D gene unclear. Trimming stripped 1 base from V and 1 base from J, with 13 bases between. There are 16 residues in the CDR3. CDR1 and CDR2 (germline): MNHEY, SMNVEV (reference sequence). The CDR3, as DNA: TGTGCCAGCAGTTTATTATCCATGCGAAGGAACACTGAAGCTTTCTTT. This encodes CASSLLSMRRNTEAFF.

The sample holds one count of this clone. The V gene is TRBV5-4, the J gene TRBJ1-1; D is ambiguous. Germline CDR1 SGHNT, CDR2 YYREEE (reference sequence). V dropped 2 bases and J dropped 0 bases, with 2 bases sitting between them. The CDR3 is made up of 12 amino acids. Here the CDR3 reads CASSFMNTEAFF. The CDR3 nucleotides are TGTGCCAGCAGCTTTATGAACACTGAAGCTTTCTTT. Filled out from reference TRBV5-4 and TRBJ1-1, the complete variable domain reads ETGVTQSPTHLIKTRGQQVTLRCSSQSGHNTVSWYQQALGQGPQFIFQYYREEENGRGNFPPRFSGLQFPNYSSELNVNALELDDSALYLCASSFMNTEAFFGQGTRLTVV.

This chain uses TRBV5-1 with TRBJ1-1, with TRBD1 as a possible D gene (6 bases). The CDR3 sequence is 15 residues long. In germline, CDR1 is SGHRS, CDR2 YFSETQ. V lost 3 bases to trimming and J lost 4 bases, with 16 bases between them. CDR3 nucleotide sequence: TGCGCCAGCAGCTCGTCAGGGGCCCTGAGCACTGAAGCTTTCTTT. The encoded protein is CASSSSGALSTEAFF.

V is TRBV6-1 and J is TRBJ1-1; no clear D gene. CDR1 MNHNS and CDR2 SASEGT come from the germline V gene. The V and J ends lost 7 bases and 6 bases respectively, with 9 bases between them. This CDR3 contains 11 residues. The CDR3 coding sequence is TGTGCCAGCAATAGAGGACCTGAAGCTTTCTTT. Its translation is CASNRGPEAFF.

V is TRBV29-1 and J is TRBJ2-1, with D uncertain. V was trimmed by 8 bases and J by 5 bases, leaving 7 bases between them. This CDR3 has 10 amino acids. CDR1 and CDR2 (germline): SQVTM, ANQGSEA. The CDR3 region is CSILHNEQFF. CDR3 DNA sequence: TGCAGCATACTCCACAATGAGCAGTTCTTC.

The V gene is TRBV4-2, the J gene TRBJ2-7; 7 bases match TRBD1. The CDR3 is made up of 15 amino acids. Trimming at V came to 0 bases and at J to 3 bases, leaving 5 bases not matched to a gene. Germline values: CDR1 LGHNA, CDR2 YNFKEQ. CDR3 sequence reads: CASSQEKDRYYEQYF. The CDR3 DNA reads TGTGCCAGCAGCCAAGAGAAGGACAGGTACTACGAGCAGTACTTC.

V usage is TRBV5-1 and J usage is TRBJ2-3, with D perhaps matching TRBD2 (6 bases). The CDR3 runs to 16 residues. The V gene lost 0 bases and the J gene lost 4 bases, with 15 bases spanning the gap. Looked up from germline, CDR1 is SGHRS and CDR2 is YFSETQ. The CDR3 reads CASSLEGGARPDTQYF. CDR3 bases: TGCGCCAGCAGCTTGGAGGGCGGGGCCCGGCCAGATACGCAGTATTTT.

CDR3 DNA sequence: TGTGCCAGCAGCTTAGGGTCCTACGAGCAGTACTTC. It is translated as CASSLGSYEQYF. The chain couples TRBV7-6 to TRBJ2-7; D gene unclear. Trimming shortened V by 1 base and J by 1 base, and 2 bases separated the two germline ends. The CDR3 totals 12 residues. CDR1 is SGHVS, CDR2 FNYEAQ, per germline.

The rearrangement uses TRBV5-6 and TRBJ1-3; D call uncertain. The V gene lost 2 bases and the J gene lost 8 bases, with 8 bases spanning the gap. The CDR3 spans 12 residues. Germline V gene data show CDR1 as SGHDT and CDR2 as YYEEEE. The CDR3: CASSFGVDTIYF. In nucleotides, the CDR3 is TGTGCCAGCAGCTTCGGGGTAGACACCATATATTTT.

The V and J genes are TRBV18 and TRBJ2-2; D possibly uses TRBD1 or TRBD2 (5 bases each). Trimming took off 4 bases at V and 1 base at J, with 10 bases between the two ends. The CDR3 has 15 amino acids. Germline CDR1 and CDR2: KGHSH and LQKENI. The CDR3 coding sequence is TGTGCCAGCTCACTGGGACCGAAGAACACCGGGGAGCTGTTTTTT. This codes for CASSLGPKNTGELFF.

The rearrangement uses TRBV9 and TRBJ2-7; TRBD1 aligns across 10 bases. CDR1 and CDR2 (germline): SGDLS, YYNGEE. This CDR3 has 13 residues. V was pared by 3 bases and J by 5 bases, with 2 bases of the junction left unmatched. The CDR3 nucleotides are TGTGCCAGCAGCGGACAGGGGGCCCACGAGCAGTACTTC. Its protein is CASSGQGAHEQYF.

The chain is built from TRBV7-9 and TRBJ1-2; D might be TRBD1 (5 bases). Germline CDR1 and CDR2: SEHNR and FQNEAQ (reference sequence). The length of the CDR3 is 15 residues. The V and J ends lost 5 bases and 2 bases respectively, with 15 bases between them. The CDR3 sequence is CASSPEGPPNYGYTF. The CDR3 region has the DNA TGTGCCAGCAGCCCAGAGGGACCGCCGAACTATGGCTACACCTTC.

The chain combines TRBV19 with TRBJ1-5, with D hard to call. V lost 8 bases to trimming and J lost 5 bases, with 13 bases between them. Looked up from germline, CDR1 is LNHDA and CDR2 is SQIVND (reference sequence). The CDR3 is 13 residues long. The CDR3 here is CASSSQKDQPQHF. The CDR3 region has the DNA TGTGCCAGTTCCAGTCAGAAGGATCAGCCCCAGCATTTT.

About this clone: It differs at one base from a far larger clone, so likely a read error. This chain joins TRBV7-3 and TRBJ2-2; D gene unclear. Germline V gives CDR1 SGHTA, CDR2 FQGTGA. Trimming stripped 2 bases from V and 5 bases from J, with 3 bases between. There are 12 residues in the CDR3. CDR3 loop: CASSLQTGELFF. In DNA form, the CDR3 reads TGTGCCAGCAGCTTACAAACCGGGGAGCTGTTTTTT.